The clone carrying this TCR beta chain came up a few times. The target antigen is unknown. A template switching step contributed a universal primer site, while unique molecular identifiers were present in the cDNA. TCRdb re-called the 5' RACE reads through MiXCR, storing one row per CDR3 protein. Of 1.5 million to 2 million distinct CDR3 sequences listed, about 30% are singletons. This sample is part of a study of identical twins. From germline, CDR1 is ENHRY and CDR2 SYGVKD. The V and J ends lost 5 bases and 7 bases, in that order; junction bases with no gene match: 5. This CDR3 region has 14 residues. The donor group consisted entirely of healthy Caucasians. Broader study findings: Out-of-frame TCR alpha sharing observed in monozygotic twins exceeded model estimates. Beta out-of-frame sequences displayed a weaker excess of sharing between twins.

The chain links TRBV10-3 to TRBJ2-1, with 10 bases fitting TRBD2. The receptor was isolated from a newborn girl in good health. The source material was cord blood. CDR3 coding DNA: TGTGCCATCAGTCGCCCTAGCGGGGGTAATGAGCAGTTCTTC. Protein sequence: CAISRPSGGNEQFF.